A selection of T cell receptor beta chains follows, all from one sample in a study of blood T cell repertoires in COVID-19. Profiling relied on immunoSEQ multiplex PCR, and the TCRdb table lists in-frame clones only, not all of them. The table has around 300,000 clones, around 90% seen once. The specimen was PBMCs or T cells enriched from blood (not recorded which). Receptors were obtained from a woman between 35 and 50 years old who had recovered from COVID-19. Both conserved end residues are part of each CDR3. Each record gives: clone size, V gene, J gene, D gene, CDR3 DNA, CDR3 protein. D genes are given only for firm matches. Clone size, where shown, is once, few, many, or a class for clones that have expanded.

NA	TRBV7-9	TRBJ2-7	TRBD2	TGTGCCAGCAGTCTGTCCGGGACTAGCGGATACTTC	CASSLSGTSGYF
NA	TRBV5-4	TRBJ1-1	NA	TGTGCCAGCAACAGGGACGCTCTCACTGAAGCTTTCTTT	CASNRDALTEAFF
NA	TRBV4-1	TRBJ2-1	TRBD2	TGCGCCAGCAGCCAAGCTGGACTAGCGGGGGGGCGTTACAATGAGCAGTTCTTC	CASSQAGLAGGRYNEQFF
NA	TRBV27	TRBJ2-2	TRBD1	TGTGCCAGCAGTTTTAGACTTCAGGGGGACACCGGGGAGCTGTTTTTT	CASSFRLQGDTGELFF
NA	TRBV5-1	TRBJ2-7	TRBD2	TGCGCCAGCAGCCCTCACGAGGTTGGCCTAGCGGGAGTTCTCTCCTACGAGCAGTACTTC	CASSPHEVGLAGVLSYEQYF
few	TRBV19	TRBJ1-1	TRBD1	TGTGCCAGTAACCACCGGGACAGTATGAACACTGAAGCTTTCTTT	CASNHRDSMNTEAFF
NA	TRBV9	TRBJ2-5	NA	TGTGCCAGCAGCGTAGCAGCGGTCCAAGAGACCCAGTACTTC	CASSVAAVQETQYF
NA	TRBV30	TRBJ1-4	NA	TGTGCCTGGAGTCTGACAGGTTTATATGAAAAACTGTTTTTT	CAWSLTGLYEKLFF
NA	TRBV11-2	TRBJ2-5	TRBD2	TGTGCCAGCAGCTTCCTTAGCGGGGGGCCGCAAGAGACCCAGTACTTC	CASSFLSGGPQETQYF
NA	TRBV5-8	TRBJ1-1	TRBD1	TGTGCCAGCAGCTCCCCAGGGGGCGCGGGGATGAACACTGAAGCTTTCTTT	CASSSPGGAGMNTEAFF
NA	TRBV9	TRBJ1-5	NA	TGTGCCAGCAGCGTAGGGGCAACAGGAAATCAGCCCCAGCATTTT	CASSVGATGNQPQHF
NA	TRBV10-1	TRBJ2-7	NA	TGCGCCAGCAGTGTATCCGGGGGAGGCCGCGAGCAGTACTTC	CASSVSGGGREQYF
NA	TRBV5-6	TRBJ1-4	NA	TGTGCCAGCAGCTTGGCGGGAGGCATTAATGAAAAACTGTTTTTT	CASSLAGGINEKLFF
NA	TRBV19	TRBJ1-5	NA	TGTGCCAGTAGTATAGATGCAGGGGGCAATCAGCCCCAGCATTTT	CASSIDAGGNQPQHF
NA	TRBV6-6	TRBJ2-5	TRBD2	TGTGCCAGCAGTCCACGACTAGCGGGAGCGGGAGAGACCCAGTACTTC	CASSPRLAGAGETQYF
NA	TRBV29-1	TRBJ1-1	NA	TGCAGCGTCGAGGAACGGAAAAACACTGAAGCTTTCTTT	CSVEERKNTEAFF
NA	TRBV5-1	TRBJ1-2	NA	TGCGCCAGCAGCGAGAGGGCGCGCGGCTACACCTTC	CASSERARGYTF
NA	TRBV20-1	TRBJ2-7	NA	TGCAGTGCTAGTCCCTGGAGGGGCGAGCAGTACTTC	CSASPWRGEQYF
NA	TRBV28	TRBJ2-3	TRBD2	TGTGCCAGCAGTTTGGGAGCGGGAACAGATACGCAGTATTTT	CASSLGAGTDTQYF
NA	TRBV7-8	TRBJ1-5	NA	TGTGCCAGCCAATATCAGCCCCAGCATTTT	CASQYQPQHF
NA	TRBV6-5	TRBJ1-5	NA	TGTGCCAGCAAGAGTTACGGGAAGCCCCAGCATTTT	CASKSYGKPQHF
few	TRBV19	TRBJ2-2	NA	TGTGCCAGTAGTCCCCCGGGGAGGCAGAGCACCGGGGAGCTGTTTTTT	CASSPPGRQSTGELFF
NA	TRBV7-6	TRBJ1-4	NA	TGTGCCAGCAGCTTAGAGACCGGGTTTAATGAAAAACTGTTTTTT	CASSLETGFNEKLFF
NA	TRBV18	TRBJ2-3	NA	TGTGCCAGCTCACCCCTCCGGGACTTTTCCACAGATACGCAGTATTTT	CASSPLRDFSTDTQYF
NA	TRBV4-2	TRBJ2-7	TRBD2	TGTGCCAGCAGCCCGCTAGGGGGGCGGGGGGCCTACGAGCAGTACTTC	CASSPLGGRGAYEQYF
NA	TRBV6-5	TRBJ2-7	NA	TGTGCCAGCAGATCCCGGCGGGACAGCTCCTACGAGCAGTACTTC	CASRSRRDSSYEQYF
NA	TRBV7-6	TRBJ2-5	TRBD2	TGTGCCAGCAGCCCGAGACTAGCGGGATCCCAAGAGACCCAGTACTTC	CASSPRLAGSQETQYF
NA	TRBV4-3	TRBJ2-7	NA	TGCGCCAGCAGCCAAGATATAGTACGCGAGCAGTACTTC	CASSQDIVREQYF
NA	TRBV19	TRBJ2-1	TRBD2	TGTGCCAGTAAGAGCGGGGGTTTGAGCTCCTACAATGAGCAGTTCTTC	CASKSGGLSSYNEQFF
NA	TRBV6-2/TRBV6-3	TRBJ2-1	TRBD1	TGTGCCAGCAGTTACCAGGACAGGGGGACATATGAGCAGTTCTTC	CASSYQDRGTYEQFF
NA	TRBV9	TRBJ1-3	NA	TGTGCCAGCAGCCGTCAGGGTTCGGACACCATATATTTT	CASSRQGSDTIYF
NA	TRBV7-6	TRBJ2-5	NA	TGTGCCAGCAGCTCCCGGGGGACCCAGTACTTC	CASSSRGTQYF
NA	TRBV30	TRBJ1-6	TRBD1	TGTGCCTGGAGTATTACGACAGGGTTGAATTCACCCCTCCACTTT	CAWSITTGLNSPLHF
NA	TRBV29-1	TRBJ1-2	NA	TGCAGCGCCCTCCTGAGAGCGGACTATGGCTACACCTTC	CSALLRADYGYTF
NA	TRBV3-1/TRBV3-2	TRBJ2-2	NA	TGTGCCAGCAGCCACCGGGACACGAACACCGGGGAGCTGTTTTTT	CASSHRDTNTGELFF
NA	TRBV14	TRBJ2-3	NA	TGTGCCAGCAGCCTCGGGGGACCCTGGGGGCAGTATTTT	CASSLGGPWGQYF
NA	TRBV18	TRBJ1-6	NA	TGTGCCAGCTCACAGGACAGAAGTAATTCACCCCTCCACTTT	CASSQDRSNSPLHF
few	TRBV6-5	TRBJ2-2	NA	TGTGCCAGCAGACCCCGGGGGACCGGGGAGCTGTTTTTT	CASRPRGTGELFF
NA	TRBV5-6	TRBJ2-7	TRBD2	TGTGCCAGCAGCTTGGGACTAGCGGGACCCTACGAGCAGTACTTC	CASSLGLAGPYEQYF
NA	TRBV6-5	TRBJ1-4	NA	TGTGCCAGCAGTTACTCCCCGGGTTCCGAAAAACTGTTTTTT	CASSYSPGSEKLFF
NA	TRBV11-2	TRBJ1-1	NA	TGTGCCAGCAGCTTAGCGGGGTGGGGAACTGAAGCTTTCTTT	CASSLAGWGTEAFF
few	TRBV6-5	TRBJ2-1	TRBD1	TGTGCCAGCAGGGCGACAGGGCACAATGAGCAGTTCTTC	CASRATGHNEQFF
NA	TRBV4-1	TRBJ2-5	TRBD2	TGCGCCAGCAGCCAAGATCTAGCGGGGGGTCTGGAGACCCAGTACTTC	CASSQDLAGGLETQYF
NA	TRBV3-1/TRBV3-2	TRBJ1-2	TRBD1	TGTGCCAGCAGCTATAGGACAGGGGAGGACTATGGCTACACCTTC	CASSYRTGEDYGYTF